This entry lists 9 T cell receptor beta chains sequenced from one sample in a study of shared clonotypes between healthy human individuals. Naive CD8 cells, CD45RO-negative and positively selected for CCR7, excluded terminally differentiated effector memory CD45RA+ cells. Assay: immunoSEQ multiplex PCR; the TCRdb copy retains only in-frame clones and omits some. The table shows under 2,000,000 clones, with just under 95% occurring only once. Sequences were obtained from naive CD8+ T cells sorted from blood. The receptors come from a man aged 18 to 35 in good health.

This clone was recorded only once. This chain uses TRBV27 with TRBJ1-1; D unclear. Germline CDR1 reads MNHEY; CDR2 reads SMNVEV (reference sequence). This CDR3 has 17 residues. With 2 bases removed from V and 5 bases from J, the gap between germline ends came to 21 bases. This CDR3 is CASSLSTPPGVWTEAFF. In nucleotides, the CDR3 is TGTGCCAGCAGTTTAAGTACCCCTCCCGGGGTTTGGACTGAAGCTTTCTTT.

The rearrangement joins TRBV5-5 to TRBJ2-5, with 8 bases lining up with TRBD1. Germline CDR1 is SGHKS and CDR2 is YYEKEE (reference sequence). J lost 6 bases, V lost 6 bases, and 10 bases had no gene match. The length of the CDR3 is 14 residues. CDR3 sequence reads: CASTSGGDEKTQYF. The CDR3 DNA reads TGTGCCAGCACTTCAGGGGGCGACGAAAAGACCCAGTACTTC.

V usage is TRBV27 and J usage is TRBJ2-7, with D perhaps assigned TRBD1 or TRBD2 (5 bases each). Deletions cut 7 bases from V and 3 bases from J, with 16 bases between. Germline assignment: CDR1 MNHEY and CDR2 SMNVEV (reference sequence). The CDR3 consists of 14 residues. CDR3 nucleotides: TGTGCCAGCACACCATCGGGACGGGGCTACGAGCAGTACTTC. This codes for CASTPSGRGYEQYF.

The CDR3 nucleotides read TGTGCAAGTCGCAAAGGGACAGGGTACAGTCTATTCCATAATTCACCCCTCCACTTT. Encoded protein: CASRKGTGYSLFHNSPLHF. The rearrangement links TRBV12-2 to TRBJ1-6; the tabulated D call, TRBD1, remains unverified against the DNA. TRBV12-2 is termed a pseudogene. The CDR3 is 19 residues long.

This clone was seen once. The chain links TRBV7-9 to TRBJ2-1; D is possibly TRBD2 (7 bases). CDR1 SEHNR and CDR2 FQNEAQ come from the germline V gene (reference sequence). V gave up 5 bases and J gave up 3 bases, with 17 bases separating them. This CDR3 is 16 amino acids long. CDR3 in amino acids: CASSPGRDTRYNEQFF. The CDR3 region has the DNA TGTGCCAGCAGCCCGGGGAGGGACACTCGCTACAATGAGCAGTTCTTC.

Worth noting for this clone: Other nucleotide sequences in the sample specify the same CDR3. This chain joins TRBV6-5 and TRBJ2-1; D remains unclear. The germline CDR1 and CDR2 sequences are MNHEY and SVGAGI. The CDR3 totals 13 residues. V lost 0 bases and J 7 bases, leaving 7 bases between the germline ends. The CDR3 sequence: CASSYSGTNEQFF. DNA of the CDR3: TGTGCCAGCAGTTACTCGGGAACTAATGAGCAGTTCTTC.

This clone came up once. J is TRBJ2-5 and V is TRBV29-1; D uncertain. CDR1 and CDR2 from the germline V gene are SQVTM and ANQGSEA. Trimming removed 4 bases from V and 5 bases from J, with 11 bases in between. The CDR3 is 12 amino acids. CDR3 nucleotide sequence: TGCAGCGTTGTGGGCGACCCGGAGACCCAGTACTTC. Its protein product is CSVVGDPETQYF.

The chain uses TRBV2 and TRBJ2-1; no clear D. Germline-derived CDR1 and CDR2 are SNHLY and FYNNEI. The CDR3 is 11 amino acids. Between the trimmed V and J ends, which lost 6 bases and 6 bases, there was a span of 6 bases. For the CDR3, the DNA is TGTGCCAGCAGCGGGCCCAATGAGCAGTTCTTC. It is translated as CASSGPNEQFF.

The chain carries TRBV7-9 and TRBJ2-7; TRBD1 agrees at 11 bases. Losses at the gene ends were 5 bases for V and 3 bases for J; bases not matched to a gene: 6. The CDR3 covers 15 residues. Germline V CDR1 and CDR2: SEHNR, FQNEAQ (reference sequence). CDR3 residues: CASSPGQGALYEQYF. The DNA for the CDR3 is TGTGCCAGCAGCCCCGGACAGGGGGCCCTCTACGAGCAGTACTTC.